The next 32 T cell receptor beta chains were all read from a single sample in a study of T cell responses to AZD1222 COVID-19 vaccine (dated by TCRdb to about 2021). The method behind the library was the immunoSEQ multiplex PCR assay. Entries here come from immuneACCESS through TCRdb and include only in-frame sequences with V and J called. Some clones fail to appear in such tables; in the studies checked, an unresolved V gene covers under half of the shortfall, and the cause of the remainder is unknown. The sample table lists a few hundred thousand clones, more than 85% of them with a count of one. Less than 0.65% of the sample goes to the ten largest clones. Sample time point, as interpreted from the label and publication: baseline before first vaccination. Sample: peripheral blood, taken on day 0 of AZD1222 vaccination. Every receptor here comes from an adult in good health.

This clone was recorded at least ten times. The V gene is TRBV4-1, the J gene TRBJ1-2; D is unresolved. V lost 2 bases and J lost 1, with 17 bases in between. Germline lookup yields CDR1 MGHRA and CDR2 YSYEKL. This CDR3 has 17 residues. The CDR3 DNA follows: TGCGCCAGCAGCCAAACACCCCGGACCGAAGGTAACTATGGCTACACCTTC. It yields the protein CASSQTPRTEGNYGYTF.

In nucleotides, the CDR3 is TGTGCCAGCAGCTTATACGGAAACACCATATATTTT. Its translation: CASSLYGNTIYF. The chain uses TRBV7-2 and TRBJ1-3; D remains ambiguous. The CDR3 contains 12 residues. The V end lost 2 bases, the J end lost 4 bases, and 3 bases lay between the germline ends. Germline CDR1 is SGHTA and CDR2 is FQGNSA.

V usage is TRBV4-3 and J usage is TRBJ1-2; D gene uncertain. Trimming cost V 0 bases and J 2 bases, with 7 bases left between them. The CDR3 is 14 residues long. Germline-derived CDR1 and CDR2 are LGHNA and YSLEER. CDR3 nucleotides: TGCGCCAGCAGCCAAGATGTACAGAACTATGGCTACACCTTC. It specifies CASSQDVQNYGYTF.

This rearrangement joins TRBV21-1 to TRBJ1-1; the DNA was not compared with TRBD1, the D call given in the table. TRBV21-1 is termed a pseudogene. The CDR3 is 11 amino acids. CDR3: CATKKQGEAFF. The CDR3 coding sequence is TGTGCCACCAAAAAACAGGGTGAAGCTTTCTTT.

V and J are TRBV30 and TRBJ2-3; the D gene is possibly TRBD2 (6 bases). The ends were cut back, 4 bases at V and 14 bases at J, with 28 bases in the middle. Germline-derived CDR1 and CDR2 are GTSNPN and SVGIG (reference sequence). This CDR3 has 15 amino acids. CDR3 in DNA: TGTGCCTGGAAACCTGGCGGGACCTACCGCAGTGGCGCGTATTTT. Translation: CAWKPGGTYRSGAYF.

The V and J genes are TRBV6-5 and TRBJ2-2; 9 bases align to TRBD2. With 0 bases clipped from V and 7 bases from J, the junction kept 6 bases outside the gene matches. The germline V gene has CDR1 MNHEY and CDR2 SVGAGI. The CDR3 contains 16 residues. The CDR3 DNA sequence: TGTGCCAGCAGTTACTCGATGAGCGGGGGGCACGGGGAGCTGTTTTTT. It codes for CASSYSMSGGHGELFF.

This clone was seen just once. The chain combines TRBV19 with TRBJ1-6, with unresolved D. The V gene lost 4 bases and the J gene lost 2 bases, with 12 bases spanning the gap. CDR1 is LNHDA, CDR2 SQIVND, per germline (reference sequence). CDR3 length: 16 residues. The CDR3 DNA follows: TGTGCCAGTAGTAGCTCGGACGTCGCCTATAATTCACCCCTCCACTTT. The encoded protein is CASSSSDVAYNSPLHF. Looking up the rest from reference TRBV19 and TRBJ1-6 gives the full variable domain: DGGITQSPKYLFRKEGQNVTLSCEQNLNHDAMYWYRQDPGQGLRLIYYSQIVNDFQKGDIAEGYSVSREKKESFPLTVTSAQKNPTAFYLCASSSSDVAYNSPLHFGNGTRLTVT.

This chain joins TRBV5-1 and TRBJ1-1; TRBD1 matches 8 bases. The ends lost 2 bases at V and 5 bases at J; junction bases unmatched: 5. Germline CDR1 and CDR2: SGHRS and YFSETQ. The length of the CDR3 is 14 residues. The CDR3 bases are TGCGCCAGCAGCTTCCAGGGGGCGCAAACTGAAGCTTTCTTT. Its protein is CASSFQGAQTEAFF.

The chain couples TRBV6-5 to TRBJ2-7, with 8 bases lining up with TRBD1. Trimming took 6 bases from V and 0 from J; bases not matched to a gene: 7. This CDR3 has 15 amino acids. From germline, CDR1 is MNHEY and CDR2 SVGAGI. CDR3 in amino acids: CASRGDRMSSYEQYF. For the CDR3, the DNA is TGTGCCAGCAGAGGGGACAGGATGAGCTCCTACGAGCAGTACTTC.

The V and J genes are TRBV24-1 and TRBJ1-5, with D perhaps TRBD1 (6 bases). Germline loops: CDR1 KGHDR, CDR2 SFDVKD. V was trimmed by 1 base and J by 6 bases, leaving 18 bases between them. There are 17 residues in the CDR3. CDR3 sequence (DNA): TGTGCCACCAGTGATTTTTTTAGGAGGGGGGTAGGTCAGCCCCAGCATTTT. It codes for CATSDFFRRGVGQPQHF.

The CDR3 spells CASSLSLYNEQFF. CDR3 sequence (DNA): TGTGCCAGCAGTCTAAGCCTGTACAATGAGCAGTTCTTC. V gene TRBV27 combines with J gene TRBJ2-1; no clear D gene. V was shortened by 5 bases and J by 4 bases, with 9 bases between the two germline ends. The germline CDR1 and CDR2 sequences are MNHEY and SMNVEV (reference sequence). This CDR3 contains 13 residues.

V and J are TRBV5-6 and TRBJ2-1, with D hard to call. Germline V CDR1 and CDR2: SGHDT, YYEEEE. The CDR3 has 13 residues. The V end lost 0 bases, the J end lost 6 bases, and 7 bases lay between the germline ends. CDR3 protein: CASSLVLLNEQFF. The CDR3 DNA reads TGTGCCAGCAGCTTGGTTCTACTCAATGAGCAGTTCTTC. Supplemented by reference TRBV5-6 and TRBJ2-1, the full variable domain reads DAGVTQSPTHLIKTRGQQVTLRCSPKSGHDTVSWYQQALGQGPQFIFQYYEEEERQRGNFPDRFSGHQFPNYSSELNVNALLLGDSALYLCASSLVLLNEQFFGPGTRLTVL.

The chain carries TRBV7-9 and TRBJ2-1; unclear D gene. The germline V and J ends were trimmed by 5 bases and 5 bases, with 22 bases remaining between them. CDR3 length: 17 residues. The V gene's germline CDR1 is SEHNR and CDR2 FQNEAQ (reference sequence). CDR3 loop: CASSPTLTSPIDNEQFF. CDR3 bases: TGTGCCAGCAGCCCGACTCTGACTTCCCCAATTGACAATGAGCAGTTCTTC.

CDR3 in DNA: TGTGCCAGCAGCTTAAGATGGCCGCGCTACAATGAGCAGTTCTTC. It encodes CASSLRWPRYNEQFF. The chain combines TRBV7-8 with TRBJ2-1; D ambiguous. In germline, CDR1 is SGHVS, CDR2 FQNEAQ. CDR3 length equals 15 residues. V shed 2 bases and J shed 3 bases, with 11 bases lying between them.

The chain joins TRBV10-3 to TRBJ2-7; TRBD1 might be the D (5 bases). The CDR3 covers 13 residues. Per the germline V gene, CDR1 is ENHRY and CDR2 is SYGVKD. V was shortened by 2 bases and J by 6 bases, with 11 bases between the two germline ends. The DNA of the CDR3 is TGTGCCATCAGTGAGGCCAGGGTAGGCGAGCAGTACTTC. Amino acids: CAISEARVGEQYF.

The V and J genes are TRBV28 and TRBJ2-5; D call uncertain. The CDR3 has 12 residues. CDR1 MDHEN and CDR2 SYDVKM come from the germline V gene. V lost 6 bases and J 1 base, leaving 6 bases between the germline ends. DNA of the CDR3: TGTGCCAGCAGCCCGTTCCAAGAGACCCAGTACTTC. Protein sequence: CASSPFQETQYF.

V usage is TRBV7-9 and J usage is TRBJ1-5, with a tentative D call TRBD1 (5 bases). V dropped 3 bases and J dropped 6 bases, with 18 bases sitting between them. Per germline, CDR1 SEHNR and CDR2 FQNEAQ (reference sequence). This CDR3 is 16 amino acids long. CDR3: CASSFGLFGAGQPQHF. CDR3 nucleotide sequence: TGTGCCAGCAGCTTCGGACTTTTTGGGGCGGGTCAGCCCCAGCATTTT. Full variable domain (missing parts from reference TRBV7-9 and TRBJ1-5): DTGVSQNPRHKITKRGQNVTFRCDPISEHNRLYWYRQTLGQGPEFLTYFQNEAQLEKSRLLSDRFSAERPKGSFSTLEIQRTEQGDSAMYLCASSFGLFGAGQPQHFGDGTRLSIL.

The DNA for the CDR3 is TGTGCCAGCATTCGGGGGCTAACCTACAATGAGCAGTTCTTC. It codes for CASIRGLTYNEQFF. V is TRBV28 and J is TRBJ2-1; D may correspond to TRBD1 or TRBD2 (6 bases each). The CDR3 extends over 14 amino acids. Germline CDR1 is MDHEN and CDR2 is SYDVKM. The V gene lost 7 bases and the J gene lost 2 bases, with 12 bases spanning the gap.

The CDR3 sequence: CASSLADREQYF. In DNA form, the CDR3 reads TGCGCCAGCAGCTTGGCCGATAGGGAGCAGTACTTC. The chain links TRBV5-1 to TRBJ2-7; no clear D. V shed 0 bases and J shed 7 bases, with 8 bases lying between them. In germline, CDR1 is SGHRS, CDR2 YFSETQ. This CDR3 comprises 12 residues.

This clone has only one observation. J is TRBJ2-5 and V is TRBV28, with a weak D call TRBD1 (6 bases). Trimming removed 3 bases from V and 1 base from J, with 12 bases in between. This CDR3 is built from 15 residues. Looked up from germline, CDR1 is MDHEN and CDR2 is SYDVKM. CDR3 protein: CASSLRGNLQETQYF. The CDR3 DNA is TGTGCCAGCAGTTTGAGGGGGAACCTCCAAGAGACCCAGTACTTC.

The chain is built from TRBV5-1 and TRBJ2-7; D may correspond to TRBD1 or TRBD2 (5 bases each). This CDR3 comprises 15 residues. CDR1 and CDR2 from the germline V gene are SGHRS and YFSETQ. V shed 4 bases and J shed 3 bases, with 17 bases lying between them. CDR3 protein: CASSPSGTVGYEQYF. Written as DNA, the CDR3 is TGCGCCAGCAGCCCTTCAGGGACCGTCGGCTACGAGCAGTACTTC.

This clone was counted once. This chain joins TRBV5-1 and TRBJ2-7; 11 bases agree with TRBD1. The CDR3 loop spans 15 amino acids. Germline-derived CDR1 and CDR2 are SGHRS and YFSETQ. V lost 7 bases, J lost 2 bases, and 8 bases stayed unmatched. This CDR3 is CASSGTGGSTYEQYF. CDR3 DNA sequence: TGCGCCAGCTCAGGGACAGGGGGAAGCACCTACGAGCAGTACTTC. Complete variable domain (other parts from reference TRBV5-1 and TRBJ2-7): KAGVTQTPRYLIKTRGQQVTLSCSPISGHRSVSWYQQTPGQGLQFLFEYFSETQRNKGNFPGRFSGRQFSNSRSEMNVSTLELGDSALYLCASSGTGGSTYEQYFGPGTRLTVT.

On this clone itself: Other DNA variants within this sample encode the same CDR3. This chain connects TRBV18 to TRBJ2-1; tentatively, D is TRBD2 (6 bases). Per the germline V gene, CDR1 is KGHSH and CDR2 is LQKENI. This CDR3 has 13 residues. The V gene lost 3 bases and the J gene lost 6 bases, with 9 bases spanning the gap. The CDR3 nucleotides read TGTGCCAGCTCACCTGGGGGGTTCAATGAGCAGTTCTTC. This encodes CASSPGGFNEQFF.

The chain combines TRBV18 with TRBJ2-7, with no clear D. The CDR3 runs 13 residues. With 6 bases removed from V and 3 bases from J, the gap between germline ends came to 12 bases. CDR1 is KGHSH and CDR2 is LQKENI in the germline V gene. CDR3 DNA sequence: TGTGCCAGCTCGACCGCGTCCTACTACGAGCAGTACTTC. It encodes CASSTASYYEQYF. Using reference TRBV18 and TRBJ2-7 for the parts outside the CDR3, the full variable domain is NAGVMQNPRHLVRRRGQEARLRCSPMKGHSHVYWYRQLPEEGLKFMVYLQKENIIDESGMPKERFSAEFPKEGPSILRIQQVVRGDSAAYFCASSTASYYEQYFGPGTRLTVT.

The rearrangement joins TRBV14 to TRBJ2-1, with 10 positions matching TRBD2. With 2 bases clipped from V and 1 base from J, the junction kept 8 bases outside the gene matches. This CDR3 spans 18 amino acids. From germline, CDR1 is SGHDN and CDR2 FVKESK. CDR3 DNA sequence: TGTGCCAGCAGCCAACTAGCGGGAGTTCCCCATTCCTACAATGAGCAGTTCTTC. Translation: CASSQLAGVPHSYNEQFF.

The chain combines TRBV7-3 with TRBJ2-7; D is undetermined. CDR3 length equals 16 residues. V shed 5 bases and J shed 2 bases, with 19 bases lying between them. CDR1 is SGHTA, CDR2 FQGTGA, per germline. In DNA, the CDR3 is TGTGCCAGCAGCCCCACCGCACCGGCAAACCCCTACGAGCAGTACTTC. Amino acids: CASSPTAPANPYEQYF.

The chain uses TRBV7-9 and TRBJ1-2; tentatively, D is TRBD1 (5 bases). Germline CDR1 is SEHNR and CDR2 is FQNEAQ (reference sequence). Trimming left V 4 bases short and J 4 bases short, with 10 bases between. The CDR3 has 13 residues. The CDR3 here is CASSSAGTYGYTF. The CDR3 region has the DNA TGTGCCAGCAGCTCAGCGGGGACCTATGGCTACACCTTC.

J is TRBJ1-1 and V is TRBV3-1 (or the pseudogene TRBV3-2); maybe TRBD1 (5 bases). The ends were cut back, 1 base at V and 6 bases at J, with 9 bases in the middle. CDR1 is LGHDT, CDR2 YNNKEL, per germline (reference sequence). The CDR3 is 13 amino acids. CDR3 nucleotides: TGTGCCAGCAGCCAAGTAGGAGGGGCTGAAGCTTTCTTT. This sequence encodes CASSQVGGAEAFF.

The chain carries TRBV6-5 and TRBJ1-6, with 9 nucleotides matching TRBD1. Germline loops: CDR1 MNHEY, CDR2 SVGAGI. The CDR3 consists of 16 residues. J was trimmed by 8 bases and V by 0 bases; bases with no gene match: 5. The CDR3 region has the DNA TGTGCCAGCAGTTACTCTATGGGACAGGGATATTCACCCCTCCACTTT. Amino acids: CASSYSMGQGYSPLHF.

The V and J genes are TRBV6-6 and TRBJ1-4; no definite D call. The CDR3 has 11 residues. Germline CDR1 MNHNY, CDR2 SVGAGI (reference sequence). Trimming left V 7 bases short and J 8 bases short, with 8 bases between. The CDR3 loop is CASTQKEKLFF. The CDR3 nucleotides are TGTGCCAGCACCCAAAAGGAAAAACTGTTTTTT.

The chain is built from TRBV18 and TRBJ2-7; D perhaps matches TRBD1 (6 bases). This CDR3 region has 14 residues. The V and J ends lost 1 base and 1 base respectively, with 8 bases between them. Germline lookup yields CDR1 KGHSH and CDR2 LQKENI. The chain's CDR3 is CASSPQGDSYEQYF. CDR3 nucleotide sequence: TGTGCCAGCTCACCACAGGGGGATTCCTACGAGCAGTACTTC.

The rearrangement links TRBV5-4 to TRBJ1-2; D gene uncertain. The V and J ends lost 0 bases and 9 bases respectively, with 12 bases between them. The length of the CDR3 is 13 residues. Germline-derived CDR1 and CDR2 are SGHNT and YYREEE (reference sequence). This chain's CDR3 is CASSLDYSGRYTF. Written as DNA, the CDR3 is TGTGCCAGCAGCTTGGATTACTCCGGCCGCTACACCTTC.